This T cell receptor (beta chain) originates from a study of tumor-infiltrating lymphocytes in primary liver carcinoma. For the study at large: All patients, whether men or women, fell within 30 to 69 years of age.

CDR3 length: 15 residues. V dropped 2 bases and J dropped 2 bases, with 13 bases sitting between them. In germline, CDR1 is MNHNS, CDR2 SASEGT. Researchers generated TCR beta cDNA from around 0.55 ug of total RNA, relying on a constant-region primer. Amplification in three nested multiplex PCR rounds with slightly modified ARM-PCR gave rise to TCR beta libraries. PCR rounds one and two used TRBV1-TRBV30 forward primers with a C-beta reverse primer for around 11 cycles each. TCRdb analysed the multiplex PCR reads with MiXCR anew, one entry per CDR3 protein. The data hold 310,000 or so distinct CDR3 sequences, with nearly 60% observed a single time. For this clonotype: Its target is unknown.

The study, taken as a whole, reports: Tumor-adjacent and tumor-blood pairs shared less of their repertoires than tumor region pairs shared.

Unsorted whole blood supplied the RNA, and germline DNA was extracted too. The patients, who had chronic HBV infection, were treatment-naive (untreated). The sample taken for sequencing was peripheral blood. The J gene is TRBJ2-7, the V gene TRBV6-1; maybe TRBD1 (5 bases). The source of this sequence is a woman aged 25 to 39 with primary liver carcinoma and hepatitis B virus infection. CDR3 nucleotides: TGTGCCAGCAGTGAACTGCCAGGGAACCCCTACGAGCAGTACTTC. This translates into CASSELPGNPYEQYF.